This note documents a single TCR beta chain sequence. CDR3 length: 15 residues. Germline V gene sequence: CDR1 SGDLS, CDR2 YYNGEE. The V end lost 0 bases, the J end lost 1 base, and 10 bases lay between the germline ends. This sample was taken from a study of blood T cell repertoires in COVID-19. Looking at the study overall: COVID-19 samples, acute and convalescent, were from the United States, Italy and Spain. Sources were T cells, B-cell-depleted T cells, or PBMCs; the material itself was cDNA or gDNA.

Methods used by the authors: Amplifying reference gene primers gave estimates of nucleated cell counts. TCRdb's table, derived via immunoSEQ multiplex PCR, lists solely in-frame clones and lacks some. V, J and clone size reflect that table, while D and trimming were determined from the DNA. The sample includes around 180,000 clones, about 82% seen only once; the top ten take around 7%. This chain links TRBV9 with TRBJ1-1; the D is unclear. The TCR was taken from a man in his sixties or seventies with active or convalescent COVID-19. The sequencing sample was made of peripheral blood. The CDR3 loop is CASSVGGSRNTEAFF. CDR3 nucleotides: TGTGCCAGCAGCGTAGGAGGGTCTAGGAACACTGAAGCTTTCTTT.